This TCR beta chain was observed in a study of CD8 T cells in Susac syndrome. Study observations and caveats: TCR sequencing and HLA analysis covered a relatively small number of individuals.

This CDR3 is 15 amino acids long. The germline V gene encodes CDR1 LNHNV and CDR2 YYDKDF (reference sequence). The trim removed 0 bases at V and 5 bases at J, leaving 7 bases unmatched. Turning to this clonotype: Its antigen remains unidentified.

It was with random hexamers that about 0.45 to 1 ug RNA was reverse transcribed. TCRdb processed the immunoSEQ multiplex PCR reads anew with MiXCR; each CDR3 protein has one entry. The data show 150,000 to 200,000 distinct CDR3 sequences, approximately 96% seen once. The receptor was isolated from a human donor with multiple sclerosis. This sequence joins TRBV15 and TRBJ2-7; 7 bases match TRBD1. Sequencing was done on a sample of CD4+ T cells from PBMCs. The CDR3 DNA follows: TGTGCCACCAGCAGAGAAATAGGCCAGGGGGACGAGCAGTACTTC. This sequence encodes CATSREIGQGDEQYF. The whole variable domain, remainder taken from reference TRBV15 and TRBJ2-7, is DAMVIQNPRYQVTQFGKPVTLSCSQTLNHNVMYWYQQKSSQAPKLLFHYYDKDFNNEADTPDNFQSRRPNTSFCFLDIRSPGLGDTAMYLCATSREIGQGDEQYFGPGTRLTVT.